This entry lists 22 T cell receptor beta chains sequenced from one sample in a study of blood T cell repertoires in COVID-19. Generated by immunoSEQ multiplex PCR, the TCRdb table keeps only in-frame clones and is missing some. The sample holds roughly 100,000 clones; less than 95% are singletons and the top ten take 6.5% to 8%. What was sequenced was peripheral blood. All receptors derive from a man aged 18 to 29 with COVID-19, enrolled during active disease.

The chain uses TRBV5-4 and TRBJ2-7, with a tentative D call TRBD2 (5 bases). CDR3 length equals 14 residues. Deletions cut 4 bases from V and 1 base from J, with 12 bases between. Germline CDR1 is SGHNT and CDR2 is YYREEE (reference sequence). The DNA of the CDR3 is TGTGCCAGCAGCGCTCCGGGAATATCCTACGAGCAGTACTTC. Protein: CASSAPGISYEQYF.

The chain is built from TRBV7-9 and TRBJ2-7; tentative D call: TRBD1 (6 bases). This CDR3 has 15 residues. Trimming pared 5 bases from V and 3 bases from J, leaving 17 bases between. Germline assignment: CDR1 SEHNR and CDR2 FQNEAQ (reference sequence). CDR3 coding DNA: TGTGCCAGCAGCCACCACAGGGTACGCCTCTACGAGCAGTACTTC. Amino acids: CASSHHRVRLYEQYF. The entire variable domain, with the rest obtained from reference TRBV7-9 and TRBJ2-7, is as follows: DTGVSQNPRHKITKRGQNVTFRCDPISEHNRLYWYRQTLGQGPEFLTYFQNEAQLEKSRLLSDRFSAERPKGSFSTLEIQRTEQGDSAMYLCASSHHRVRLYEQYFGPGTRLTVT.

V is TRBV27 and J is TRBJ1-5, with D unclear. This CDR3 has 12 amino acids. The germline V gene has CDR1 MNHEY and CDR2 SMNVEV (reference sequence). V lost 6 bases, J lost 7 bases, and 10 bases lay in between. The CDR3 spells CASSSAGQPQHF. The CDR3 bases are TGTGCCAGCAGCTCGGCCGGGCAGCCCCAGCATTTT.

CDR3 coding DNA: TGTGCCAGCAGCAGCCCCATTTCGACAGGGGGCTACGAGCAGTACTTC. Protein sequence: CASSSPISTGGYEQYF. This chain connects TRBV28 to TRBJ2-7, with TRBD1 matching 9 bases. The CDR3 runs to 16 residues. J was trimmed by 3 bases and V by 6 bases; bases with no gene match: 12. Per germline, CDR1 MDHEN and CDR2 SYDVKM.

This chain uses TRBV7-9 with TRBJ1-3; maybe TRBD1 (6 bases). The CDR3 contains 15 residues. V was pared by 10 bases and J by 0 bases, with 16 bases between. Germline V CDR1 and CDR2: SEHNR, FQNEAQ (reference sequence). Here the CDR3 DNA reads TGTGCCACCTCAGGACAGCGGAACTCTGGAAACACCATATATTTT. Translated: CATSGQRNSGNTIYF.

The chain recombines TRBV5-1 with TRBJ2-2; D might be TRBD2 (5 bases). Deletions cut 0 bases from V and 3 bases from J, with 18 bases between. The CDR3 runs to 18 residues. The V gene's germline CDR1 is SGHRS and CDR2 YFSETQ. CDR3 amino acids: CASSLASTGNIDTGELFF. CDR3 in DNA: TGCGCCAGCAGCTTGGCCTCTACCGGGAATATAGACACCGGGGAGCTGTTTTTT.

This clone is a singleton in its sample. The gene calls are TRBV25-1 and TRBJ1-2, with 7 nucleotides matching TRBD1. This CDR3 has 13 residues. The germline V gene has CDR1 MGHDK and CDR2 SYGVNS. J gave up 5 bases and V 4 bases, and 4 bases lay outside the gene matches. In nucleotides, the CDR3 is TGTGCCAGCAGTGGACAGGGATGGTATGGCTACACCTTC. Its translation: CASSGQGWYGYTF.

J is TRBJ2-3 and V is TRBV11-3; possible D gene TRBD2, 7 bases. Deletions cut 5 bases from V and 5 bases from J, with 11 bases between. The CDR3 runs 13 residues. Germline V gene sequence: CDR1 SGHNT, CDR2 YENEEA. CDR3 sequence (DNA): TGTGCCAGCAGCCTAGGGGGGGTAGATACGCAGTATTTT. As protein: CASSLGGVDTQYF.

The chain recombines TRBV15 with TRBJ1-1; D is perhaps TRBD1 (6 bases). This CDR3 is built from 13 residues. CDR1 is LNHNV, CDR2 YYDKDF, per germline (reference sequence). Trimming removed 5 bases at V and 3 bases at J, with 10 bases between. The CDR3 DNA sequence: TGTGCCACCAGCCGAAAGGGGGACACTGAAGCTTTCTTT. Translation: CATSRKGDTEAFF.

This chain links TRBV15 with TRBJ2-7, with 8 nucleotides matching TRBD2. CDR3 length: 13 residues. The J segment lost 4 bases and the V segment lost 4 bases, leaving 3 bases of the junction unmatched. Germline values: CDR1 LNHNV, CDR2 YYDKDF (reference sequence). The CDR3 coding sequence is TGTGCCACCAGCACTGGACTAGCTTACGAGCAGTACTTC. As protein: CATSTGLAYEQYF.

A few counts support this clone. CDR3 sequence: CASSISLAASYEQYF. In nucleotides, the CDR3 is TGTGCCAGTAGTATAAGCCTAGCGGCTTCCTACGAGCAGTACTTC. J is TRBJ2-7 and V is TRBV19; 7 bases agree with TRBD2. The CDR3 has 15 amino acids. Unmatched junction bases numbered 5, after V lost 2 bases and J lost 1 base. Germline CDR1 LNHDA, CDR2 SQIVND (reference sequence).

The chain recombines TRBV9 with TRBJ2-7; D is undetermined. Trimming stripped 4 bases from V and 1 base from J, with 6 bases between. The CDR3 is made up of 12 amino acids. CDR1 and CDR2 (germline): SGDLS, YYNGEE. DNA of the CDR3: TGTGCCAGCAGCCCCGGTTCCTACGAGCAGTACTTC. Translated: CASSPGSYEQYF.

The chain joins TRBV28 to TRBJ1-5; D gene unclear. Germline CDR1 MDHEN, CDR2 SYDVKM. V lost 2 bases to trimming and J lost 5 bases, with 19 bases between them. The CDR3 totals 17 residues. CDR3 sequence (DNA): TGTGCCAGCAGTTTACTTCTATTCCAGTCGGGGTATCAGCCCCAGCATTTT. Protein sequence: CASSLLLFQSGYQPQHF.

The genes are TRBV4-3 and TRBJ2-2; a weak D match, TRBD1 (5 bases). The CDR3 runs to 15 residues. V lost 1 base to trimming and J lost 3 bases, with 9 bases between them. The germline V gene has CDR1 LGHNA and CDR2 YSLEER. In nucleotides, the CDR3 is TGCGCCAGCAGCCAAGGACAGCGTGACACCGGGGAGCTGTTTTTT. Its translation is CASSQGQRDTGELFF.

V gene TRBV6-2 or TRBV6-3 combines with J gene TRBJ2-1; the match to TRBD2 covers 7 bases. CDR1 is MNHEY, CDR2 SVGEGT, per germline. V lost 4 bases to trimming and J lost 8 bases; unmatched junction nucleotides: 17. The CDR3 consists of 17 residues. CDR3 sequence reads: CASSFWAGSGTMDEQFF. The CDR3 nucleotides read TGTGCCAGCAGTTTCTGGGCCGGGAGCGGGACCATGGATGAGCAGTTCTTC.

The chain joins TRBV5-1 to TRBJ2-1; D is unclear. Trimming removed 2 bases from V and 6 bases from J, with 9 bases in between. This CDR3 has 13 residues. Germline V CDR1 and CDR2: SGHRS, YFSETQ. The CDR3 reads CASSFAATNEQFF. In DNA, the CDR3 is TGCGCCAGCAGCTTCGCAGCGACCAATGAGCAGTTCTTC.

This clone has only one observation. The J gene is TRBJ2-7, the V gene TRBV6-2 or TRBV6-3; no clear D gene. V dropped 6 bases and J dropped 5 bases, with 8 bases sitting between them. CDR3 length equals 11 residues. Germline V gene sequence: CDR1 MNHEY, CDR2 SVGEGT. The CDR3: CASSRLHEQYF. CDR3 sequence (DNA): TGTGCCAGCAGCCGTCTCCACGAGCAGTACTTC.

With respect to this clone: Sequence at one end of the junction differs from germline and may be a read error. CDR3 sequence reads: CASSPGQGVGEKLLF. The CDR3 DNA is TGCGCCAGCAGCCCCGGACAGGGAGTAGGCGAAAAACTGCTTTTT. The chain uses TRBV5-1 and TRBJ1-4; 8 nucleotides line up with TRBD1. Germline CDR1 and CDR2: SGHRS and YFSETQ. This CDR3 is 15 amino acids long.

In DNA, the CDR3 is TGTGCCAGCAGCCCCAGGGGACAGTACTACGAGCAGTACTTC. It translates to CASSPRGQYYEQYF. This chain links TRBV13 with TRBJ2-7; TRBD1 agrees at 7 bases. Germline V gives CDR1 PRHDT, CDR2 FYEKMQ (reference sequence). The ends lost 5 bases at V and 3 bases at J; junction bases unmatched: 7. The CDR3 sequence is 14 residues long.

The J gene is TRBJ1-5, the V gene TRBV3-1 (or the pseudogene TRBV3-2); no clear D gene. The CDR3 contains 14 residues. The V gene's germline CDR1 is LGHDT and CDR2 YNNKEL (reference sequence). With 1 base removed from V and 5 bases from J, the gap between germline ends came to 9 bases. This CDR3 is CASSQVLGDQPQHF. The CDR3 DNA reads as TGTGCCAGCAGCCAAGTCCTGGGAGATCAGCCCCAGCATTTT.

The chain uses TRBV5-1 and TRBJ2-7; 9 positions agree with TRBD1. The germline V gene encodes CDR1 SGHRS and CDR2 YFSETQ. The CDR3 totals 14 residues. V lost 3 bases and J lost 2; bases outside the gene matches: 3. The CDR3 here is CASSSRTGAYEQYF. The CDR3 DNA sequence: TGCGCCAGCAGCTCCAGGACAGGGGCCTACGAGCAGTACTTC.

The V and J genes are TRBV27 and TRBJ2-7, with no clear D. CDR3 length: 17 amino acids. V dropped 5 bases and J dropped 3 bases, with 23 bases sitting between them. In germline, CDR1 is MNHEY, CDR2 SMNVEV (reference sequence). The CDR3 nucleotides are TGTGCCAGCAGTCCAAAAACCCTTCCATTGCGCCGCTACGAGCAGTACTTC. Translated: CASSPKTLPLRRYEQYF.